This T cell receptor beta chain emerged from a study of T cell responses to AZD1222 COVID-19 vaccine. Study-level findings and limits: The study found Spike-specific TCR breadth and depth rose after two AZD1222 doses.

Of note for this clone: Its matching antigen is unknown.

The CDR3 covers 12 residues. V lost 4 bases and J 4 bases, leaving 9 bases between the germline ends. CDR1 and CDR2 (germline): SGHDT, YYEEEE. Measured with immunoSEQ multiplex PCR; TCRdb has only the in-frame clones, and not every one. This sample has some 120,000 clones, with approximately 85% found just once. This chain links TRBV5-6 with TRBJ2-7; D is ambiguous. This TCR came from an adult in good health. Source: peripheral blood, taken on day 0 of MenACWY control vaccination. CDR3 sequence (DNA): TGTGCCAGCAGCCGCACAGAGTACGAGCAGTACTTC. Protein product: CASSRTEYEQYF.